This T cell receptor beta chain was captured in a study of blood T cells in healthy people across ages. Study-level background: Using template switching, researchers captured about one barcoded beta molecule for each two T cells. Study results and caveats: Higher diversity and more naive CD4+ cells were features of long-lived donors, compared to aged donors.

The CDR3 runs 16 residues. A remark on this clonotype: The antigen remains unidentified.

Primed by a sample-barcoded 5' primer and a J-beta primer mix, a second PCR proceeded for 7 to 11 cycles. TCRdb re-derived calls from the 5' RACE reads in MiXCR, one entry per CDR3 protein. The sample yields roughly 730,000 distinct CDR3 sequences, roughly three fifths seen once. The sequencing sample was made of blood. The chain combines TRBV21-1 with TRBJ2-7; the DNA was not used to check the table's D call, TRBD1. TRBV21-1 is a pseudogene. This TCR came from a man aged 40-55 years in good health. CDR3 loop: CASSKCRGPRSYEQYF. CDR3 sequence (DNA): TGTGCCAGCAGCAAATGCAGGGGGCCCCGCTCCTACGAGCAGTACTTC.